This TCR beta chain was captured by sequencing in a study of cytomegalovirus exposure and HLA in healthy donors. Study overall: The roughly 100 million unique TCR beta sequences, from approximately 170 million T cells, were found by an earlier analysis. Study-wide points: It was taken for granted in presence/absence analyses that sequencing depth across donors was roughly uniform. Trimming of TCR beta V- and J-genes showed a link, identified in a later analysis, to a missense DCLRE1C variant. HLA restriction was apparent for most CMV-associated TCR beta chains in a later analysis.

Vbeta (60) and Jbeta (13) primers were used in the PCR. Generated by immunoSEQ multiplex PCR, the TCRdb table keeps only in-frame clones and is missing some. The table has under 200,000 clones, roughly 75% seen once. Of note for this clone: The target antigen is unknown.

Trimming removed 5 bases from V and 8 bases from J; junction bases left unmatched: 3. Per germline, CDR1 SGHNT and CDR2 YENEEA. This CDR3 spans 14 amino acids. Sequenced sample: PBMCs. This clonotype was sampled from a male donor in good health and CMV-seronegative. V gene TRBV11-3 combines with J gene TRBJ2-1, with 13 nucleotides matching TRBD2. CDR3 region: CASSGTSGADEQFF. The DNA of the CDR3 is TGTGCCAGCAGCGGGACTAGCGGGGCCGATGAGCAGTTCTTC.